This TCR beta chain was captured by sequencing in a study of T-cell reconstitution after alpha-beta-depleted transplantation in children. Construction of the TCRbeta library involved unique molecular identifiers. MiXCR, applied by TCRdb to the PCR reads, yields one record per CDR3 protein. The sample consists of about 500,000 distinct CDR3 sequences, approximately 29% of them appearing once. The source of this sequence is a human donor who donated a stem cell graft to a child with aplastic anemia. This specimen was PBMCs from the stem cell graft donor, taken from the stem cell graft.

The CDR3: CASSAPRFGNYGYTF. The CDR3 nucleotides read TGTGCCAGCAGTGCCCCACGGTTTGGTAACTATGGCTACACCTTC. The chain carries TRBV12-3 or TRBV12-4 and TRBJ1-2; D gene ambiguous. The CDR3 is 15 amino acids. V gave up 5 bases and J gave up 1 base, with 14 bases separating them.